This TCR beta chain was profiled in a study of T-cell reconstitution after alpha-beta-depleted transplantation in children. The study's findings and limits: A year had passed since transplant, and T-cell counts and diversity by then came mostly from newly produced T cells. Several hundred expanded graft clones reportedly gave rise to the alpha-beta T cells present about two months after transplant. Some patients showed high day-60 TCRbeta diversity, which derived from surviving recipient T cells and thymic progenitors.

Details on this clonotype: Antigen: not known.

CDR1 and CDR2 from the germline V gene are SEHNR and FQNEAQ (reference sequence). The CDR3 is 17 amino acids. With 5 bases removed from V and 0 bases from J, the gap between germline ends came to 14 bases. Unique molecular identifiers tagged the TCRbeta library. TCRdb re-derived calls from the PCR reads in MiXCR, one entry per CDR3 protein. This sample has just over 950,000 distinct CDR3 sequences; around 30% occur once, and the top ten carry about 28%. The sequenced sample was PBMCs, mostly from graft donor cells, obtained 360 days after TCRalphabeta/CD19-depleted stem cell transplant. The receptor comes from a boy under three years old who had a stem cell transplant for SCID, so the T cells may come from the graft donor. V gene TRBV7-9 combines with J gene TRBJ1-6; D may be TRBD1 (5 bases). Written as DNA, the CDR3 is TGTGCCAGCAGCGGCGTTACAGGCGTCTCCTATAATTCACCCCTCCACTTT. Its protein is CASSGVTGVSYNSPLHF.